The T cell receptor (beta chain) described here comes from a study of blood T cells in healthy people across ages. This clonotype was detected a few times. Germline V CDR1 and CDR2: SGHKS, YYEKEE (reference sequence). Between the trimmed V and J ends, which lost 4 bases and 5 bases, there was a span of 18 bases. The CDR3 runs to 15 residues. Ten milliliters of peripheral blood were drawn from each donor into EDTA-treated tubes. Then a second PCR, running about 7 to 11 cycles, was carried out with a sample-barcoded 5' primer and a J-beta primer mix. TCRdb recomputed calls from the 5' RACE reads with MiXCR, one row per CDR3 protein. The sample contains about 620,000 distinct CDR3 sequences, 20% to 25% of which appear only once.

The TCR comes from a man between 65 and 80 years old in good health. The chain is built from TRBV5-5 and TRBJ1-2; maybe TRBD1 (6 bases). Material for sequencing was blood. The CDR3 is CASSLGTRTLYGYTF. CDR3 DNA: TGTGCCAGCAGCCTCGGGACACGTACTTTGTATGGCTACACCTTC.